The 16 T cell receptor beta chains listed next were all sequenced from one sample in a study of beta chain features in type 1 diabetes. Investigators reverse transcribed all isolated RNA, so they sequenced expressed TCRB transcripts. Sequenced by immunoSEQ multiplex PCR; TCRdb stores in-frame clones only, minus some. The sample yields over 700,000 clones, about 17% seen once. Sequenced sample: naive CD4+ T cells from blood. These receptors were obtained from a woman between 18 and 29 years old in good health.

In nucleotides, the CDR3 is TGTGCCAGCAGTTTTTCGGGGAACCATCGCCAAGAGACCCAGTACTTC. Protein product: CASSFSGNHRQETQYF. This rearrangement joins TRBV27 to TRBJ2-5, with TRBD2 as a possible D gene (5 bases). CDR1 MNHEY and CDR2 SMNVEV come from the germline V gene (reference sequence). Trimming cost V 3 bases and J 1 base, with 15 bases left between them. The CDR3 runs to 16 residues.

The sample holds a few counts of this clone. The V and J genes are TRBV7-2 and TRBJ2-4; D is possibly TRBD2 (6 bases). V dropped 3 bases and J dropped 7 bases, with 10 bases sitting between them. The CDR3 loop spans 13 amino acids. In germline, CDR1 is SGHTA, CDR2 FQGNSA. CDR3 coding DNA: TGTGCCAGCAGCTTGGGGCGGGACAACATTCAGTACTTC. Protein: CASSLGRDNIQYF.

This clone was detected only a few times. This chain uses TRBV11-2 with TRBJ2-7, with D unresolved. Germline V CDR1 and CDR2: SGHAT, FQNNGV. The CDR3 spans 11 residues. Deletions cut 8 bases from V and 3 bases from J, with 8 bases between. Here the CDR3 reads CASSSLYEQYF. In nucleotides, the CDR3 is TGTGCCAGCTCCTCCCTCTACGAGCAGTACTTC.

This clone was seen more than once but under ten times. The rearrangement joins TRBV18 to TRBJ2-5, with 8 bases aligning to TRBD1. Losses at the gene ends were 0 bases for V and 4 bases for J; bases not matched to a gene: 4. In germline, CDR1 is KGHSH, CDR2 LQKENI. There are 15 residues in the CDR3. The CDR3: CASSPPGRGRETQYF. The CDR3 DNA follows: TGTGCCAGCTCACCACCGGGCAGGGGGCGAGAGACCCAGTACTTC.

V gene TRBV7-8 combines with J gene TRBJ2-1, with 9 bases identical to TRBD2. The ends lost 2 bases at V and 5 bases at J; junction bases unmatched: 10. The CDR3 runs 17 residues. CDR1 and CDR2 (germline): SGHVS, FQNEAQ. CDR3 in amino acids: CASSLTALAGPDNEQFF. CDR3 nucleotides: TGTGCCAGCAGCTTAACAGCTCTAGCGGGGCCCGACAATGAGCAGTTCTTC.

This rearrangement joins TRBV6-6 to TRBJ2-7, with D tentatively TRBD1 (5 bases). Germline assignment: CDR1 MNHNY and CDR2 SVGAGI (reference sequence). CDR3 length: 15 residues. V was shortened by 0 bases and J by 3 bases, with 12 bases between the two germline ends. CDR3 in amino acids: CASSYSSQGNYEQYF. CDR3 nucleotides: TGTGCCAGCAGTTACTCGAGCCAGGGAAACTACGAGCAGTACTTC.

This clone was recorded a few times. The chain recombines TRBV29-1 with TRBJ2-1; tentatively, D is TRBD2 (6 bases). Trimming took off 1 base at V and 1 base at J, with 14 bases between the two ends. Per germline, CDR1 SQVTM and CDR2 ANQGSEA. The CDR3 contains 16 residues. In DNA form, the CDR3 reads TGCAGCGTTGAAGGTCCCGGGACTCGATCCTACAATGAGCAGTTCTTC. It encodes CSVEGPGTRSYNEQFF.

This chain uses TRBV9 with TRBJ2-1; TRBD2 matches 14 bases. The V gene end was trimmed by 4 bases and the J gene end by 4 bases; junction bases not matched to a gene: 7. Germline V gene lookup returns CDR1 SGDLS and CDR2 YYNGEE. This CDR3 is 17 amino acids long. The CDR3 here is CASSPGTSGRVYNEQFF. CDR3 DNA: TGTGCCAGCAGCCCCGGGACTAGCGGGAGAGTTTACAATGAGCAGTTCTTC.

V and J are TRBV10-3 and TRBJ2-3; 10 bases align to TRBD2. Germline trimming cut 6 bases from V and 4 bases from J; bases unmatched to any gene: 4. Germline assignment: CDR1 ENHRY and CDR2 SYGVKD. The CDR3 length is 14 residues. The CDR3 DNA reads TGTGCCATCAGGCTAGCGGGAGAATCAGATACGCAGTATTTT. This sequence encodes CAIRLAGESDTQYF.

This clone was detected a few times. V and J are TRBV9 and TRBJ2-2; the D gene is possibly TRBD2 (6 bases). The CDR3 consists of 14 residues. Germline CDR1 is SGDLS and CDR2 is YYNGEE. V was trimmed by 3 bases and J by 7 bases, leaving 13 bases between them. CDR3 loop: CASSEGLNDGELFF. The CDR3 DNA follows: TGTGCCAGCAGCGAGGGACTTAATGACGGGGAGCTGTTTTTT. The entire variable domain, with the rest obtained from reference TRBV9 and TRBJ2-2, is as follows: DSGVTQTPKHLITATGQRVTLRCSPRSGDLSVYWYQQSLDQGLQFLIQYYNGEERAKGNILERFSAQQFPDLHSELNLSSLELGDSALYFCASSEGLNDGELFFGEGSRLTVL.

V is TRBV29-1 and J is TRBJ2-4; D gene unclear. This CDR3 comprises 12 residues. Per germline, CDR1 SQVTM and CDR2 ANQGSEA. Trimming stripped 4 bases from V and 2 bases from J, with 6 bases between. The CDR3 DNA reads TGCAGCGTTGTAGATACCAAAAACATTCAGTACTTC. Translating gives CSVVDTKNIQYF.

The V and J genes are TRBV7-2 and TRBJ1-3, with TRBD1 as a possible D gene (6 bases). This CDR3 is built from 16 residues. Deletions cut 1 base from V and 4 bases from J, with 14 bases between. CDR1 and CDR2 (germline): SGHTA, FQGNSA. As DNA, the CDR3 is TGTGCCAGCAGCTTAGTCGAATTGGGGGCGGGAAACACCATATATTTT. Its translation: CASSLVELGAGNTIYF.

The rearrangement uses TRBV7-2 and TRBJ2-4; D call uncertain. Per germline, CDR1 SGHTA and CDR2 FQGNSA. The CDR3 covers 16 residues. V was pared by 0 bases and J by 3 bases, with 12 bases between. CDR3 sequence reads: CASSLALVFGKNIQYF. The CDR3 DNA follows: TGTGCCAGCAGCTTAGCTCTAGTGTTCGGCAAAAACATTCAGTACTTC.

This clone was found a few times. In the same sample, other DNA sequences code for this CDR3. The chain couples TRBV9 to TRBJ2-2, with D unclear. CDR1 is SGDLS, CDR2 YYNGEE, per germline. Trimming removed 0 bases at V and 2 bases at J, with 8 bases between. This CDR3 contains 15 residues. Written as DNA, the CDR3 is TGTGCCAGCAGCGTAGAGGGCAGAAACACCGGGGAGCTGTTTTTT. Its translation is CASSVEGRNTGELFF.

The chain uses TRBV28 and TRBJ2-5, with 7 bases identical to TRBD2. The ends lost 3 bases at V and 7 bases at J; junction bases unmatched: 8. CDR1 is MDHEN, CDR2 SYDVKM, per germline. The CDR3 is 14 amino acids. This CDR3 reads CASSFRWRERTQYF. Here the CDR3 DNA reads TGTGCCAGCAGTTTTCGTTGGCGGGAGAGGACCCAGTACTTC.

The chain couples TRBV7-8 to TRBJ2-5; possibly TRBD1 for D (6 bases). The CDR3 sequence is 13 residues long. V gave up 1 base and J gave up 4 bases, with 7 bases separating them. Germline V lookup: CDR1 SGHVS, CDR2 FQNEAQ. The CDR3 DNA reads as TGTGCCAGCAGCTTAGGGGGGCCAGAGACCCAGTACTTC. It is translated as CASSLGGPETQYF. The variable domain in full, with the rest retrieved from reference TRBV7-8 and TRBJ2-5, is GAGVSQSPRYKVAKRGQDVALRCDPISGHVSLFWYQQALGQGPEFLTYFQNEAQLDKSGLPSDRFFAERPEGSVSTLKIQRTQQEDSAVYLCASSLGGPETQYFGPGTRLLVL.